The 18 T cell receptor beta chains listed next were all sequenced from one sample in a study of cytomegalovirus exposure and HLA in healthy donors. Amplification used 60 Vbeta primers and 13 Jbeta primers. TCRdb's table, derived via immunoSEQ multiplex PCR, lists solely in-frame clones and lacks some. The sample lists 200,000 to 300,000 clones, roughly 82% occurring once. The sequenced sample was PBMCs. The receptors come from a woman aged 40 to 50 in good health and CMV-seropositive.

In nucleotides, the CDR3 is TGTGCCAGCAGTTACTCGACGGGGTCCTCCTACGAGCAGTACTTC. This codes for CASSYSTGSSYEQYF. This chain links TRBV6-5 with TRBJ2-7; TRBD2 might be the D (5 bases). The germline V gene has CDR1 MNHEY and CDR2 SVGAGI. The CDR3 is made up of 15 amino acids. With 0 bases removed from V and 0 bases from J, the gap between germline ends came to 9 bases.

The chain employs TRBV27 and TRBJ2-5; TRBD2 agrees at 11 bases. Near its end, the DNA agrees better with TRBJ2-7, so the J call may be wrong. This CDR3 is built from 15 residues. Looked up from germline, CDR1 is MNHEY and CDR2 is SMNVEV (reference sequence). The CDR3 loop is CASSSSSGGTYEQYF. The CDR3 DNA sequence: TGTGCCAGCAGTTCATCTAGCGGGGGGACCTACGAGCAGTACTTC.

The V gene is TRBV19, the J gene TRBJ1-5; a weak D match, TRBD1 (6 bases). Germline assignment: CDR1 LNHDA and CDR2 SQIVND (reference sequence). Trimming removed 3 bases at V and 3 bases at J, with 15 bases between. The CDR3 has 16 amino acids. As DNA, the CDR3 is TGTGCCAGTAGTATTTCGGCTAACAGGGCCAATCAGCCCCAGCATTTT. Translated: CASSISANRANQPQHF.

V is TRBV13 and J is TRBJ2-7; D is unclear. Germline values: CDR1 PRHDT, CDR2 FYEKMQ (reference sequence). The CDR3 is 11 residues long. Trimming took 5 bases from V and 3 from J, leaving 5 bases between them. CDR3 sequence reads: CASSADYEQYF. The CDR3 DNA follows: TGTGCCAGCAGCGCGGACTACGAGCAGTACTTC.

The chain has TRBV19 and TRBJ2-1; 7 nucleotides align to TRBD2. Germline V gene lookup returns CDR1 LNHDA and CDR2 SQIVND (reference sequence). This CDR3 region has 16 residues. V shed 5 bases and J 0 bases; nucleotides not matched to a gene: 7. Here the CDR3 reads CASSALLAASYNEQFF. As DNA, the CDR3 is TGTGCCAGTAGTGCCCTCCTAGCGGCCTCCTACAATGAGCAGTTCTTC. Using reference TRBV19 and TRBJ2-1 for the parts outside the CDR3, the full variable domain is DGGITQSPKYLFRKEGQNVTLSCEQNLNHDAMYWYRQDPGQGLRLIYYSQIVNDFQKGDIAEGYSVSREKKESFPLTVTSAQKNPTAFYLCASSALLAASYNEQFFGPGTRLTVL.

This clone was recorded once. This chain links TRBV5-1 with TRBJ2-5; 7 positions match TRBD1. Germline-derived CDR1 and CDR2 are SGHRS and YFSETQ. The CDR3 has 14 amino acids. The trim removed 2 bases at V and 4 bases at J, leaving 5 bases unmatched. CDR3 in DNA: TGCGCCAGCAGCTTTCCGGACAGGCGAGAGACCCAGTACTTC. Translation: CASSFPDRRETQYF.

The sample holds one count of this clone. V gene TRBV30 combines with J gene TRBJ1-1, with D possibly matching TRBD1 (5 bases). Germline V gene lookup returns CDR1 GTSNPN and CDR2 SVGIG (reference sequence). The CDR3 consists of 12 residues. V gave up 0 bases and J gave up 6 bases, with 8 bases separating them. CDR3 sequence: CAWSVRGSEAFF. CDR3 sequence (DNA): TGTGCCTGGAGTGTAAGGGGATCTGAAGCTTTCTTT.

DNA of the CDR3: TGCAGCGTTGAAGAAACCAGCGGCTATGGCTACACCTTC. This gives the protein CSVEETSGYGYTF. The chain uses TRBV29-1 and TRBJ1-2, with D uncertain. This CDR3 region has 13 residues. Germline assignment: CDR1 SQVTM and CDR2 ANQGSEA. Between the trimmed V and J ends, which lost 0 bases and 4 bases, there was a span of 9 bases.

The CDR3 region is CASSSSGGNQPQHF. In DNA form, the CDR3 reads TGTGCCAGCAGCTCCTCAGGGGGCAATCAGCCCCAGCATTTT. The chain has TRBV7-2 and TRBJ1-5; D might be TRBD1 (6 bases). Germline loops: CDR1 SGHTA, CDR2 FQGNSA. V lost 4 bases to trimming and J lost 2 bases, with 9 bases between them. CDR3 size: 14 residues. The complete variable domain, with remaining parts taken from reference TRBV7-2 and TRBJ1-5, reads GAGVSQSPSNKVTEKGKDVELRCDPISGHTALYWYRQSLGQGLEFLIYFQGNSAPDKSGLPSDRFSAERTGGSVSTLTIQRTQQEDSAVYLCASSSSGGNQPQHFGDGTRLSIL.

The chain carries TRBV7-6 and TRBJ1-2; D possibly corresponds to TRBD1 (5 bases). The V and J ends lost 6 bases and 3 bases respectively, with 26 bases between them. The CDR3 covers 18 residues. Germline CDR1 is SGHVS and CDR2 is FNYEAQ. Written as DNA, the CDR3 is TGTGCCAGCAGGCCCGGGGGGGGACCAATCCCTCGGGACTATGGCTACACCTTC. It codes for CASRPGGGPIPRDYGYTF.

This clone came up a few times. This chain uses TRBV4-2 with TRBJ2-1; TRBD2 aligns across 9 bases. V gave up 4 bases and J gave up 4 bases; unmatched junction bases: 11. The V gene's germline CDR1 is LGHNA and CDR2 YNFKEQ. The CDR3 has 17 residues. The CDR3 DNA reads TGTGCCAGCAGCCGAGAGACTAGCGGAACCAATTACAATGAGCAGTTCTTC. This translates into CASSRETSGTNYNEQFF.

The chain has TRBV30 and TRBJ1-4; D not resolved. The V gene's germline CDR1 is GTSNPN and CDR2 SVGIG (reference sequence). V shed 5 bases and J shed 4 bases, with 11 bases lying between them. The CDR3 covers 13 residues. CDR3 sequence: CAWSRTFNEKLFF. CDR3 bases: TGTGCCTGGTCGCGCACCTTTAATGAAAAACTGTTTTTT.

In the case of this clone: This CDR3 is also generated by other DNA sequences in the sample. The chain couples TRBV4-2 to TRBJ1-1, with a possible D match to TRBD1 (6 bases). This CDR3 is 13 amino acids long. The ends were cut back, 8 bases at V and 3 bases at J, with 13 bases in the middle. Germline V lookup: CDR1 LGHNA, CDR2 YNFKEQ. The CDR3 loop reads CASGRQEDTEAFF. The CDR3 DNA is TGTGCCAGCGGGAGACAGGAGGACACTGAAGCTTTCTTT.

The V call is TRBV6-5, the J call TRBJ2-5; 9 bases are a match to TRBD1. V lost 8 bases to trimming and J lost 4 bases; unmatched junction nucleotides: 8. The germline gives CDR1 MNHEY, CDR2 SVGAGI. CDR3 length equals 14 residues. Here the CDR3 DNA reads TGTGCCAGCGGGGGGGGACAGGGCGCAGAGACCCAGTACTTC. It yields the protein CASGGGQGAETQYF.

The chain carries TRBV6-5 and TRBJ1-1; 8 bases match TRBD1. CDR1 and CDR2 from the germline V gene are MNHEY and SVGAGI. Trimming at V came to 2 bases and at J to 9 bases, leaving 5 bases not matched to a gene. The CDR3 contains 13 residues. Here the CDR3 reads CASSYQQGGKAFF. DNA of the CDR3: TGTGCCAGCAGTTACCAACAGGGGGGAAAAGCTTTCTTT.

The genes are TRBV7-3 and TRBJ1-1, with D perhaps matching TRBD1 (5 bases). Germline V lookup: CDR1 SGHTA, CDR2 FQGTGA. V was pared by 2 bases and J by 6 bases, with 10 bases between. The CDR3 has 13 amino acids. For the CDR3, the DNA is TGTGCCAGCAGCTTATGGGCGGGGGCTGAAGCTTTCTTT. This gives the protein CASSLWAGAEAFF.

This clone was picked up a small number of times. J is TRBJ2-1 and V is TRBV7-9; 7 nucleotides agree with TRBD1. V gave up 1 base and J gave up 4 bases; unmatched junction bases: 10. The CDR3 consists of 17 residues. Germline lookup yields CDR1 SEHNR and CDR2 FQNEAQ (reference sequence). The CDR3 DNA reads as TGTGCCAGCAGCTTAGGAATCGGGACAGCCGTGTACAATGAGCAGTTCTTC. Translated, it gives CASSLGIGTAVYNEQFF.

The chain recombines TRBV9 with TRBJ2-7; D may be TRBD1 (6 bases). There are 14 residues in the CDR3. The germline gives CDR1 SGDLS, CDR2 YYNGEE. The V gene lost 5 bases and the J gene lost 1 base, with 13 bases spanning the gap. The CDR3 DNA reads as TGTGCCAGCAGTCCGAGGGGGAAGTCCTACGAGCAGTACTTC. It translates to CASSPRGKSYEQYF.